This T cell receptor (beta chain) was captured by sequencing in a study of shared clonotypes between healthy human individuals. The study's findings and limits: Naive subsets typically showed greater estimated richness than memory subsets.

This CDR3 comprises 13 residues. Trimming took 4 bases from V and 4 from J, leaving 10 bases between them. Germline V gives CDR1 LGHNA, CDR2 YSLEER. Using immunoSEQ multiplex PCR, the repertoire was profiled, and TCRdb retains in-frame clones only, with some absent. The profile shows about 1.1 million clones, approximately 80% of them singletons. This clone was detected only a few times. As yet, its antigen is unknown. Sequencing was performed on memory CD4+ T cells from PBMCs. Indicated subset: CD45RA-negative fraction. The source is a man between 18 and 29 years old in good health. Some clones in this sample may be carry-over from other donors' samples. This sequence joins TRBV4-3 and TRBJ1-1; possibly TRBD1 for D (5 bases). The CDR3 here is CASSPGTLTEAFF. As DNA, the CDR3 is TGCGCCAGCAGCCCGGGGACCCTCACTGAAGCTTTCTTT.